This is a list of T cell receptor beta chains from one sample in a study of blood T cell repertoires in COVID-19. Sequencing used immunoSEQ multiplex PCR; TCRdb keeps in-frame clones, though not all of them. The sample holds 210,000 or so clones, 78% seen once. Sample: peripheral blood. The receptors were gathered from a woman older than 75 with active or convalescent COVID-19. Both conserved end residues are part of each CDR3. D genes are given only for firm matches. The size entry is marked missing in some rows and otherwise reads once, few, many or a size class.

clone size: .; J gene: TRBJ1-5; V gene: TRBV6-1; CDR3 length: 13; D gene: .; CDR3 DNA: TGTGCCAGCAGTGAATCAGGGAGGCAGCCCCAGCATTTT; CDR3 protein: CASSESGRQPQHF
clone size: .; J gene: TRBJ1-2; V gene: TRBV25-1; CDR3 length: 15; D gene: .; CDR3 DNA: TGTGCCAGCAGTGAAGGAGTGAGGAGGAACTATGGCTACACCTTC; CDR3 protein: CASSEGVRRNYGYTF
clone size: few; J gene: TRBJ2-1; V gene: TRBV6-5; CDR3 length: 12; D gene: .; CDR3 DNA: TGTGCCAGCAGAAACCGGGACTTAGGGGTTTTCTTC; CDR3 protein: CASRNRDLGVFF
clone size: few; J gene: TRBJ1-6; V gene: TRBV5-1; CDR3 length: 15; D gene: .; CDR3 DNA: TGCGCCAGCAGCTTGGAGGACTCTGAAAATTCACCCCTCCACTTT; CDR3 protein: CASSLEDSENSPLHF
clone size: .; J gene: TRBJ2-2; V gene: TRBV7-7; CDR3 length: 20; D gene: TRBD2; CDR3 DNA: TGTGCCAGCAGCCCGAGCCCTCTAGCGGGGGGGTTCGCGAACACCGGGGAGCTGTTTTTT; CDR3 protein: CASSPSPLAGGFANTGELFF
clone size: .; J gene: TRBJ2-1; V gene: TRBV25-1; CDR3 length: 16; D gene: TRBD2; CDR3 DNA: TGTGCCAGCGGGGCACAGAAGCGGGGGGGTTACAATGAGCAGTTCTTC; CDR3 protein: CASGAQKRGGYNEQFF
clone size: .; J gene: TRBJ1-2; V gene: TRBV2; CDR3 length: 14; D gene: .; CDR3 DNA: TGTGCCAGCAGTGACGTTTGGGCGCGGGATGGCTACACCTTC; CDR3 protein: CASSDVWARDGYTF
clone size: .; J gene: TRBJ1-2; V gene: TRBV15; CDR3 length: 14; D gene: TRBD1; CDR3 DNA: TGTGCCACCCAGGGACAAGGGGGCTACTATGGCTACACCTTC; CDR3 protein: CATQGQGGYYGYTF
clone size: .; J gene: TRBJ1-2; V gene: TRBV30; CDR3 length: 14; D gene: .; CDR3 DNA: TGTGCCTGGAGAATGGCAGGGGTGGGCTATGGCTACACCTTC; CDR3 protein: CAWRMAGVGYGYTF
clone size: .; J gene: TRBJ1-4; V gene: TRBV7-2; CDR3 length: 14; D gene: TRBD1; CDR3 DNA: TGTGCCAGCAGCCCATGGACAGGGGGGGCGGAACTGTTTTTT; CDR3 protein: CASSPWTGGAELFF
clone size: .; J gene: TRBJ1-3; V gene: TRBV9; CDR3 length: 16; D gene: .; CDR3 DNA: TGTGCCAGCAGCGTAGCTGGGCAGGTACCTGGAAACACCATATATTTT; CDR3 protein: CASSVAGQVPGNTIYF
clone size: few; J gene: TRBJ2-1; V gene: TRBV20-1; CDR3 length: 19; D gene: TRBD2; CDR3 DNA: TGCAGTGCTAGTAGCTGGCTAGCGGGGGGATATAGCTCCTACAATGAGCAGTTCTTC; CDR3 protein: CSASSWLAGGYSSYNEQFF
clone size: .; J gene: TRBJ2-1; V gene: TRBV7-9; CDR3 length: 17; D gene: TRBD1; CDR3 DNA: TGTGCCAGCACCCCTCAGGCCGGGACAGGGTTCTTCAATGAGCAGTTCTTC; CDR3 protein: CASTPQAGTGFFNEQFF
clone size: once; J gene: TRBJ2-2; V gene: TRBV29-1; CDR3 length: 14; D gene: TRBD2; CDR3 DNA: TGCAGCGTTGACCCGGGAGGGGGGCCCGGGGAGCTGTTTTTT; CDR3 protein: CSVDPGGGPGELFF
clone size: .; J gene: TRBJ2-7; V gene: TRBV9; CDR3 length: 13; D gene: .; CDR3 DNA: TGTGCCAGCAGCAGAGAGGATGGCTACGAGCAGTACTTC; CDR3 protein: CASSREDGYEQYF
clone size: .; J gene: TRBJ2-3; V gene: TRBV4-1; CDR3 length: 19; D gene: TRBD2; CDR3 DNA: TGCGCCAGCAGCCAAGCAGCATTAGCGGGGGCCTACTTCTTATATACGCAGTATTTT; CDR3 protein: CASSQAALAGAYFLYTQYF
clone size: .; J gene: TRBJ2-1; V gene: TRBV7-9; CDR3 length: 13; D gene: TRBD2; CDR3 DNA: TGTGCCAGTCAGACTAGCGGGCTTAATGAGCAGTTCTTC; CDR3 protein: CASQTSGLNEQFF
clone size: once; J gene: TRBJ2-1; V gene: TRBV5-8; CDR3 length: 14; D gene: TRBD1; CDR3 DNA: TGTGCCAGCAGCTTGGGGACAGGTCCCAATGAGCAGTTCTTC; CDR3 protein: CASSLGTGPNEQFF
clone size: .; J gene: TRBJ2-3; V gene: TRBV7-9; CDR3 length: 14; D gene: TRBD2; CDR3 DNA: TGTGCCAGCAGCTTACAGGGAGGGTCAGATACGCAGTATTTT; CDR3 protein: CASSLQGGSDTQYF
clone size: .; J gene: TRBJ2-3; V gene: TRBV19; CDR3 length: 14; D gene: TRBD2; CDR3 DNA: TGTGCCAGTAGGGAGCGGGGGAGAACAGATACGCAGTATTTT; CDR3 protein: CASRERGRTDTQYF
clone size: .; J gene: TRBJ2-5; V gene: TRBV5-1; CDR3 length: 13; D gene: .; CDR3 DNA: TGCGCCAGCAGCTTATCTAGGGAGGAGACCCAGTACTTC; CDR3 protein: CASSLSREETQYF
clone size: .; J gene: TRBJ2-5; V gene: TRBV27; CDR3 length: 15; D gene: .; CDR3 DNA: TGTGCCAGCAGTTTTTGGCGGCCCATCCAAGAGACCCAGTACTTC; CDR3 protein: CASSFWRPIQETQYF
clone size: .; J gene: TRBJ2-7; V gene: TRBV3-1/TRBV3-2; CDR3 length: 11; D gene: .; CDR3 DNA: TGTGCCAGCAGCCAAGTCGGCGAGCAGTACTTC; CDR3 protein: CASSQVGEQYF
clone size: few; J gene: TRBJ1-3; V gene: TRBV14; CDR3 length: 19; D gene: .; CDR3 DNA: TGTGCCAGCAGCCAATTCGCCGTTAGCGGTGGGGTCTCTGGAAACACCATATATTTT; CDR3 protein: CASSQFAVSGGVSGNTIYF
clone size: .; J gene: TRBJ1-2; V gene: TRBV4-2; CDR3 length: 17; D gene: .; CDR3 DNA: TGTGCCAGCCGTAGTGGACCCGGTGTACGGGGGAGGGTAGGCTACACCTTC; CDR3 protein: CASRSGPGVRGRVGYTF
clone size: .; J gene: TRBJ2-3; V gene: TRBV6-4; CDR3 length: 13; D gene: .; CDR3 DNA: TGTGCCAGCAGAGGGGACAACACAGATACGCAGTATTTT; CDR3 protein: CASRGDNTDTQYF
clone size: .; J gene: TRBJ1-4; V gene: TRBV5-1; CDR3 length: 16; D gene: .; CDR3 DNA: TGCGCCAGCAGCCCTCGAGAGCGGGGGGCGGGTGAAAAACTGTTTTTT; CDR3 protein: CASSPRERGAGEKLFF
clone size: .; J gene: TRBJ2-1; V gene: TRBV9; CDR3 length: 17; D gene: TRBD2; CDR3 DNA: TGTGCCAGCAGCGCAGTGGCCCGGCGGGGGGCGTACAATGAGCAGTTCTTC; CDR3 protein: CASSAVARRGAYNEQFF
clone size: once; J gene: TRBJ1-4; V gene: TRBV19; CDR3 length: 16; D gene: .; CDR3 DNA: TGTGCCAGTAGTATCGCGGGGGCCGCAACTAATGAAAAACTGTTTTTT; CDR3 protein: CASSIAGAATNEKLFF
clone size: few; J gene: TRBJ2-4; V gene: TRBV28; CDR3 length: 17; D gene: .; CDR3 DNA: TGTGCCAGCAGTTTTTTGAAGGAGAGCTCAATCAAAAACATTCAGTACTTC; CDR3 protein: CASSFLKESSIKNIQYF
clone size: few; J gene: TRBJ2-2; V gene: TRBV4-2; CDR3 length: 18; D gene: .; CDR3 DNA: TGTGCCAGCAGCCAAGTAGTTGGGGGCGCGGGGAACACCGGGGAGCTGTTTTTT; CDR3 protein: CASSQVVGGAGNTGELFF
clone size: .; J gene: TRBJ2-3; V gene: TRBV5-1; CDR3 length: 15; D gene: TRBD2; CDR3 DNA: TGCGCCAGCAGCTTGGCACTAGCGGAGACAGATACGCAGTATTTT; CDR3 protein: CASSLALAETDTQYF